These T cell receptor beta chains were read from a single sample in a study of blood T cell repertoires in COVID-19. Profiling relied on immunoSEQ multiplex PCR, and the TCRdb table lists in-frame clones only, not all of them. The sample has 54,000 or so clones, about 84% seen once. Input material: peripheral blood. These receptors originate from a woman of 80 years or more with acute or convalescent COVID-19. CDR3s include the opening cysteine and the closing phenylalanine or tryptophan. The D gene is left open where the match is weak. Rows give clone size only sometimes, using once, few, many, or a class for an expanded clone.

abundance	v_gene	d_gene	j_gene	CDR3aa	CDR3nt
.	TRBV19	.	TRBJ2-3	CACRPGGGTDTQYF	TGTGCCTGCCGCCCGGGGGGCGGCACAGATACGCAGTATTTT
.	TRBV19	TRBD1	TRBJ1-4	CASSIGTDATNEKLFF	TGTGCCAGTAGTATCGGGACAGACGCAACTAATGAAAAACTGTTTTTT
.	TRBV6-5	.	TRBJ1-2	CASSYSRGNDGYTF	TGTGCCAGCAGTTACTCCAGGGGAAACGATGGCTACACCTTC
.	TRBV7-9	TRBD1	TRBJ1-6	CASSLGQAFNSPLHF	TGTGCCAGCAGCTTGGGACAGGCCTTTAATTCACCCCTCCACTTT
.	TRBV4-2	.	TRBJ1-1	CASSQVTGDTEAFF	TGTGCCAGCAGCCAAGTAACCGGGGACACTGAAGCTTTCTTT
.	TRBV28	TRBD1	TRBJ2-5	CASRSGTGGQTQYF	TGTGCCAGCAGATCCGGGACAGGCGGTCAGACCCAGTACTTC
.	TRBV24-1	TRBD1	TRBJ1-3	CATSDLRGQGNTIYF	TGTGCCACCAGTGATTTGAGGGGGCAAGGAAACACCATATATTTT
.	TRBV2	TRBD2	TRBJ2-2	CASKSGTTTGELFF	TGTGCCAGCAAAAGCGGGACCACCACCGGGGAGCTGTTTTTT
.	TRBV7-2	.	TRBJ2-4	CASSLGVGRDIQYF	TGTGCCAGCAGCTTGGGCGTGGGCCGCGACATTCAGTACTTC
.	TRBV5-4	.	TRBJ1-1	CASSLDRNIRTEAFF	TGTGCCAGCAGCTTGGACAGAAACATAAGGACTGAAGCTTTCTTT
.	TRBV30	TRBD1	TRBJ1-1	CAWRTGAGNTEAFF	TGTGCCTGGAGGACAGGGGCTGGGAACACTGAAGCTTTCTTT
once	TRBV10-3	.	TRBJ2-5	CAISGRTGEDSGAQYF	TGTGCCATCAGTGGCCGGACAGGGGAAGATAGCGGGGCCCAGTACTTC
.	TRBV6-4	.	TRBJ1-1	CASSVGRATEAFF	TGTGCCAGCAGTGTGGGCAGGGCGACTGAAGCTTTCTTT
.	TRBV3-1/TRBV3-2	.	TRBJ1-1	CASSPRMNTEAFF	TGTGCCAGCAGCCCCAGAATGAACACTGAAGCTTTCTTT
.	TRBV3-1/TRBV3-2	.	TRBJ1-6	CASSLRSDNSPLHF	TGTGCCAGCAGCCTTAGGAGTGATAATTCACCCCTCCACTTT
.	TRBV6-5	TRBD1	TRBJ1-2	CASRGQGAQNYGYTF	TGTGCCAGCAGAGGACAGGGGGCGCAGAACTATGGCTACACCTTC